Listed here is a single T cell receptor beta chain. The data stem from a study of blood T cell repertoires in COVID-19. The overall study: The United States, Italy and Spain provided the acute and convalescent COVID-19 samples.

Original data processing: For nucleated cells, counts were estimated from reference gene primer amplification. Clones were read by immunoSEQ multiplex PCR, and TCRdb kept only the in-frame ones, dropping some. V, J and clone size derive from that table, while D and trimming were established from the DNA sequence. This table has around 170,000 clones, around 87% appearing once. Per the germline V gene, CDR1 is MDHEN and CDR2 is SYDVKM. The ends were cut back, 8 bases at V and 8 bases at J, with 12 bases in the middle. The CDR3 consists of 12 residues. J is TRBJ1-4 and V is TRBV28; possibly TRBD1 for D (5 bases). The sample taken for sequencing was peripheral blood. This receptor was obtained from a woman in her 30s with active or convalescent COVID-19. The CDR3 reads CASSWGGEKLFF. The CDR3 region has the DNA TGTGCCAGCTCGTGGGGGGGGGAAAAACTGTTTTTT.